The sequence of this T cell receptor (beta chain) was determined in a study of blood T cell repertoires in COVID-19. Study at large: COVID-19 samples from acute and convalescent phases originated in the United States, Italy and Spain.

V was pared by 5 bases and J by 0 bases, with 12 bases of the junction left unmatched. The CDR3 is 17 amino acids. The germline V gene has CDR1 LNHDA and CDR2 SQIVND (reference sequence). Sequencing used immunoSEQ multiplex PCR; TCRdb keeps in-frame clones, though not all of them. The table shows almost 400,000 clones, with around nine tenths occurring only once. Self-reported history from a screening survey and questionnaire set each donor's cohort. Sequenced material: PBMCs or T cells enriched from blood (not recorded which). This clonotype was obtained from a woman aged 25 to 45 with acute COVID-19. The rearrangement links TRBV19 to TRBJ2-7, with 8 bases identical to TRBD2. The CDR3 spells CASSPRTSQGDSYEQYF. Here the CDR3 DNA reads TGTGCCAGTAGTCCCCGGACTAGCCAAGGGGACTCCTACGAGCAGTACTTC.